The TCR beta chain described here comes from a study of T-cell reconstitution after alpha-beta-depleted transplantation in children. This clonotype showed up just a few times. The authors prepared the TCRbeta library with unique molecular identifiers. MiXCR, run by TCRdb on the PCR reads, gives a single entry per CDR3 protein. The sample lists some 290,000 distinct CDR3 sequences, around 9.6% seen once, with 10% in the top ten. The sequencing used PBMCs from the stem cell graft donor, collected from the stem cell graft. This clonotype was obtained from a human donor who donated a stem cell graft to a child with SCID.

For the CDR3, the DNA is TGTGCCAGCAGCAAAGAAGAGGCAACAGATACGCAGTATTTT. As protein: CASSKEEATDTQYF. The V gene is TRBV21-1, the J gene TRBJ2-3. TRBV21-1 is recorded as a pseudogene. The CDR3 contains 14 residues.